The rows below give T cell receptor beta chains drawn from one sample of a study of control samples from healthy donors and cancer patients. Sequencing used immunoSEQ multiplex PCR; TCRdb keeps in-frame clones, though not all of them. This table holds roughly 12,000 clones, approximately 94% found once. Sequenced material: PBMCs. The receptors come from a man between 65 and 80 years old with head and neck cancer. Each CDR3 is given with its conserved first and last residue. A D gene is named only where the DNA matches it firmly.

CDR3	D	V
CASSIDGFGRATGANVLTF	-	TRBV19
CASSNRPFQAGEDTQYF	TRBD2	TRBV19
CASSPRTDNYEQYF	-	TRBV18
CASSPTGVTQYF	-	TRBV3-1/TRBV3-2
CASSQTSGSPKGGNEQFF	TRBD2	TRBV3-1/TRBV3-2
CASMKGPSSGNTIYF	-	TRBV10-2
CASSLNLYYGYTF	-	TRBV7-9
CASSPQGQGSYEQYF	-	TRBV18
CASSQDVIGRADTQYF	-	TRBV4-2
CASSGGLGTDTQYF	-	TRBV5-6
CASSQDERLGAGTAGELFF	-	TRBV3-1/TRBV3-2
CAISGQGNQPQHF	-	TRBV10-3
CASRDRPQETQYF	-	TRBV3-1/TRBV3-2
CASSYGTGVYEQYF	TRBD1	TRBV6-5
CASSQEGENIQYF	-	TRBV3-1/TRBV3-2
CASSLLAGGSYEQYF	TRBD2	TRBV7-3
CASSVGENTDTQYF	-	TRBV9
CASSPGKVEQYF	-	TRBV18
CASTKSQGLYNEQFF	-	TRBV19
CASSFQDRAYEQYF	-	TRBV7-2
CASSRDRNYEQYF	-	TRBV3-1/TRBV3-2
CATSTTLDPGTGRNQPQHF	TRBD1	TRBV15
CASRDSRGYGYTF	-	TRBV6-5
CASSYSGQGLSGYTF	-	TRBV6-5
CASSQSVLAGFFF	TRBD2	TRBV3-1/TRBV3-2
CASSRTAANYGYTF	-	TRBV6-5
CASSMKLAGAPGADTQYF	TRBD2	TRBV19
CASSQDGQGGYTF	TRBD1	TRBV3-1/TRBV3-2
CASIGGWEETQYF	-	TRBV2
CASSLVGGLHQETQYF	-	TRBV5-1
CASSFAGQGSYEQYF	-	TRBV19
CASSQSSYEQYF	-	TRBV6-6
CASSTRGPQHF	-	TRBV6-6
CASSLARTAFNSPLHF	-	TRBV7-2
CSAKQGAEETQYF	TRBD1	TRBV29-1
CASSLVVLSGTDTQYF	-	TRBV5-1
CASSQLTDRDSYEQYF	TRBD1	TRBV23-1
CAINGHESSGAHNEQFF	-	TRBV10-3
CASSAIRDSGSYEQYF	TRBD1	TRBV6-2/TRBV6-3
CSAGDGGGYTF	-	TRBV20-1
CASSMRGGRGETQYF	-	TRBV19
CASNGGNRAKNIQYF	-	TRBV19
CASKRGPEAFF	TRBD1	TRBV6-5
CASNGFNRDREFGYTF	TRBD1	TRBV19
CSVGGGPGYGYTF	-	TRBV29-1
CASSAFTSGVSYEQYF	TRBD2	TRBV5-4
CASGRDRGNSPLHF	TRBD1	TRBV12-5
CASSLYEKLFF	-	TRBV12-3/TRBV12-4
CASSPARQGVGNTEAFF	TRBD1	TRBV7-9
CASRLGLAVETQYF	TRBD2	TRBV2
CASRAQPGGGQPQHF	TRBD1	TRBV2
CASSGQGGETQYF	TRBD1	TRBV5-5
CASSSDTRNYGYTF	-	TRBV13
CASSYERDTDTQYF	-	TRBV28
CASRFTGESYEQYF	TRBD1	TRBV6-6
CASSPLSSYNSPLHF	-	TRBV18
CASTPYGQPRGNEQFF	-	TRBV19
CASSLDSPNVFF	-	TRBV5-5